The 17 T cell receptor beta chains presented below share a single source sample, sequenced in a study of T cells in Graves' hyperthyroidism and ophthalmopathy. TCR beta CDR3 regions were amplified from RNA. The TCR CDR3 first-round RT-PCR relied on the HTBI primer set. TCRdb fed the multiplex PCR reads into MiXCR, producing one record per CDR3 protein. The top ten clones hold less than 3.5% of a sample with about 600,000 distinct CDR3 sequences, around 16% of them seen once. Sequencing used blood. Receptors were obtained from a woman aged 40 to 50 with Graves' ophthalmopathy.

This clonotype was seen at least ten times. The chain links TRBV11-2 to TRBJ2-5, with 14 bases aligning to TRBD2. This CDR3 region has 17 residues. Germline CDR1 reads SGHAT; CDR2 reads FQNNGV. The trim removed 4 bases at V and 1 base at J, leaving 5 bases unmatched. Here the CDR3 reads CASSSGTSGRGQETQYF. Written as DNA, the CDR3 is TGTGCCAGCAGCTCGGGGACTAGCGGGAGAGGCCAAGAGACCCAGTACTTC.

This clonotype was counted many times. V and J are TRBV7-9 and TRBJ1-6, with a possible D match to TRBD1 (5 bases). The CDR3 extends over 15 amino acids. Germline CDR1 and CDR2: SEHNR and FQNEAQ (reference sequence). The V end lost 5 bases, the J end lost 6 bases, and 14 bases lay between the germline ends. CDR3 nucleotides: TGTGCCAGCAGCACCCAGGGTGTCCTTAATTCACCCCTCCACTTT. It yields the protein CASSTQGVLNSPLHF. Based on the CDR3 plus reference TRBV7-9 and TRBJ1-6, the full variable domain is DTGVSQNPRHKITKRGQNVTFRCDPISEHNRLYWYRQTLGQGPEFLTYFQNEAQLEKSRLLSDRFSAERPKGSFSTLEIQRTEQGDSAMYLCASSTQGVLNSPLHFGNGTRLTVT.

This clonotype occurred many times. J is TRBJ1-1 and V is TRBV20-1; D gene ambiguous. The V gene's germline CDR1 is DFQATT and CDR2 SNEGSKA (reference sequence). The CDR3 extends over 13 amino acids. V lost 0 bases and J 6 bases, leaving 11 bases between the germline ends. In DNA, the CDR3 is TGCAGTGCTAGAGAGGGCGCCGGGCCTGAAGCTTTCTTT. Its translation is CSAREGAGPEAFF.

In its sample, this clonotype was seen a few times. This CDR3 is CASSKGIRDSNQPQHF. The DNA of the CDR3 is TGTGCCAGCAGCAAGGGAATCAGGGATAGCAATCAGCCCCAGCATTTT. The chain uses TRBV27 and TRBJ1-5, with TRBD1 as a possible D gene (5 bases). CDR1 is MNHEY and CDR2 is SMNVEV in the germline V gene (reference sequence). The CDR3 is 16 amino acids. V gave up 6 bases and J gave up 0 bases, with 15 bases separating them.

This clonotype was seen many times. V usage is TRBV30 and J usage is TRBJ2-1; D remains unclear. The V gene lost 6 bases and the J gene lost 0 bases, with 15 bases spanning the gap. Per the germline V gene, CDR1 is GTSNPN and CDR2 is SVGIG (reference sequence). This CDR3 comprises 15 residues. CDR3 coding DNA: TGTGCCTGCTCCCGAGAAGACGGCTCCTACAATGAGCAGTTCTTC. Protein: CACSREDGSYNEQFF.

This clonotype was counted only a few times. Germline and junction disagree at one end, which may indicate a read error. V and J are TRBV28 and TRBJ2-5; the D gene is possibly TRBD2 (6 bases). This CDR3 contains 16 residues. Germline CDR1 and CDR2: MDHEN and SYDVKM. In DNA form, the CDR3 reads TGTGCCGGCAGTTTATCCTCTAGCGTGAGGGGAGAGACCCAGTACTTC. Amino acids: CAGSLSSSVRGETQYF.

This clonotype was observed many times. J is TRBJ2-3 and V is TRBV5-1; D gene unclear. The germline gives CDR1 SGHRS, CDR2 YFSETQ. The CDR3 consists of 14 residues. Trimming pared 4 bases from V and 0 bases from J, leaving 9 bases between. The chain's CDR3 is CASSATPSTDTQYF. In DNA, the CDR3 is TGCGCCAGCAGCGCCACACCTAGCACAGATACGCAGTATTTT.

This clonotype has more than one count but fewer than ten. The CDR3 DNA reads TGTGCCAGCAGTCCGACTAGCGGAATAGATGAGCAGTTCTTC. Its protein is CASSPTSGIDEQFF. The chain joins TRBV12-3 or TRBV12-4 to TRBJ2-1; 9 bases agree with TRBD2. The length of the CDR3 is 14 residues. Trimming at V came to 5 bases and at J to 8 bases, leaving 7 bases not matched to a gene.

This clonotype was observed at least ten times. This sequence joins TRBV12-3 or TRBV12-4 and TRBJ1-2; D gene ambiguous. V was shortened by 5 bases and J by 5 bases, with 12 bases between the two germline ends. This CDR3 has 13 amino acids. Here the CDR3 DNA reads TGTGCCAGCAGTCCGCAGAGGTTTTATGGCTACACCTTC. Protein sequence: CASSPQRFYGYTF.

This clonotype turned up a few times. The chain employs TRBV7-2 and TRBJ2-7; no reliable D call. Germline V gene sequence: CDR1 SGHTA, CDR2 FQGNSA. V was clipped by 5 bases and J by 2 bases, with 13 bases between them. The CDR3 is 14 residues long. CDR3 in DNA: TGTGCCAGCAGCGCGGACCCTTATACCTACGAGCAGTACTTC. Protein sequence: CASSADPYTYEQYF.

This clonotype has at least ten counts. This chain uses TRBV12-3 or TRBV12-4 with TRBJ2-3; D uncertain. V was shortened by 6 bases and J by 2 bases, with 3 bases between the two germline ends. The CDR3 is made up of 11 amino acids. The CDR3 region is CASSLTDTQYF. The DNA for the CDR3 is TGTGCCAGCAGCCTCACAGATACGCAGTATTTT.

Many counts were recorded for this clonotype. The chain has TRBV12-3 or TRBV12-4 and TRBJ2-3; TRBD1 agrees at 10 bases. The CDR3 sequence is 15 residues long. V lost 4 bases to trimming and J lost 3 bases; unmatched junction nucleotides: 4. The CDR3 sequence is CASSSGTGVTDTQYF. The CDR3 DNA follows: TGTGCCAGCAGTTCCGGGACAGGGGTGACAGATACGCAGTATTTT.

This clonotype was seen many times. The chain employs TRBV6-4 and TRBJ2-1; 11 bases are shared with TRBD2. Germline trimming cut 0 bases from V and 5 bases from J; bases unmatched to any gene: 3. CDR1 and CDR2 (germline): MRHNA, SNTAGT. There are 16 residues in the CDR3. Here the CDR3 DNA reads TGTGCCAGCAGTGACTCAGGGACTAGCGGTCACAATGAGCAGTTCTTC. Protein sequence: CASSDSGTSGHNEQFF.

In this sample, this clonotype turned up many times. V and J are TRBV11-2 and TRBJ1-3, with D possibly TRBD1 on 5 matching bases. Germline assignment: CDR1 SGHAT and CDR2 FQNNGV. This CDR3 has 15 amino acids. The V gene lost 2 bases and the J gene lost 0 bases, with 8 bases spanning the gap. The CDR3 reads CASSLTGGSGNTIYF. The CDR3 region has the DNA TGTGCCAGCAGCTTAACGGGGGGCTCTGGAAACACCATATATTTT.

The chain employs TRBV29-1 and TRBJ1-2; weak D call: TRBD1 (6 bases). V lost 6 bases and J 1 base, leaving 15 bases between the germline ends. Germline CDR1 is SQVTM and CDR2 is ANQGSEA. The CDR3 is 14 amino acids. CDR3 amino acids: CSVRDDRSNYGYTF. CDR3 in DNA: TGCAGCGTCCGCGACGACAGGAGTAACTATGGCTACACCTTC. The variable domain in full, with the rest retrieved from reference TRBV29-1 and TRBJ1-2, is SAVISQKPSRDICQRGTSLTIQCQVDSQVTMMFWYRQQPGQSLTLIATANQGSEATYESGFVIDKFPISRPNLTFSTLTVSNMSPEDSSIYLCSVRDDRSNYGYTFGSGTRLTVV.

This clonotype has ten or more counts. This chain connects TRBV20-1 to TRBJ1-2; TRBD1 agrees at 7 bases. This CDR3 is 11 amino acids long. The germline V gene encodes CDR1 DFQATT and CDR2 SNEGSKA (reference sequence). V was clipped by 3 bases and J by 8 bases; unmatched bases: 3. CDR3 coding DNA: TGCAGTGCTAGGAAACAGGGGGGCTACACCTTC. Its protein product is CSARKQGGYTF.

This clonotype was seen repeatedly, ten times or more. V is TRBV5-5 and J is TRBJ2-7; perhaps D is TRBD1 or TRBD2 (6 bases each). V was clipped by 4 bases and J by 3 bases, with 20 bases between them. CDR3 length equals 16 residues. The V gene's germline CDR1 is SGHKS and CDR2 YYEKEE (reference sequence). The CDR3 here is CASSRRGRQGNYEQYF. DNA for the CDR3: TGTGCCAGCAGCCGCCGGGGGCGGCAGGGCAACTACGAGCAGTACTTC.